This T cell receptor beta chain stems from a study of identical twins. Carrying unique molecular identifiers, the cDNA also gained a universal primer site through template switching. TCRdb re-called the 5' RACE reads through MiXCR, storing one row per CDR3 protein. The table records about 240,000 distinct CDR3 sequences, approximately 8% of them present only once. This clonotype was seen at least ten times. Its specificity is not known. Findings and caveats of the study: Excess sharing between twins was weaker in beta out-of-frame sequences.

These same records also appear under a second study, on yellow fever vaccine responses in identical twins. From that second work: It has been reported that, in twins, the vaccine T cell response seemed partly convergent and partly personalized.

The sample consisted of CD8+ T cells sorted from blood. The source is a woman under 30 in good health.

CDR3 in DNA: TGTGCCAGTAGTGGGACGGTCTACACTGAAGCTTTCTTT. Amino acid sequence: CASSGTVYTEAFF. This chain connects TRBV19 to TRBJ1-1; D possibly corresponds to TRBD1 (5 bases). Germline V gene data show CDR1 as LNHDA and CDR2 as SQIVND (reference sequence). V was clipped by 5 bases and J by 3 bases, with 10 bases between them. The CDR3 has 13 residues.